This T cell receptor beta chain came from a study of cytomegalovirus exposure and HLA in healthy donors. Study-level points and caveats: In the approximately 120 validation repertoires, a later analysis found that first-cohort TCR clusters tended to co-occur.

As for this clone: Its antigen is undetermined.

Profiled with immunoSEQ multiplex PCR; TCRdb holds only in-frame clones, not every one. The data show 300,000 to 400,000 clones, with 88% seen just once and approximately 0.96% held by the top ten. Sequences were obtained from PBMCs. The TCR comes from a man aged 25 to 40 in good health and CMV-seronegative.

The CDR3 here is CASRRETTEAFF. In DNA form, the CDR3 reads TGTGCCAGCAGGAGAGAAACCACTGAAGCTTTCTTT. The chain recombines TRBV6-5 with TRBJ1-1; no definite D call. The CDR3 consists of 12 residues. Germline CDR1 reads MNHEY; CDR2 reads SVGAGI. With 6 bases removed from V and 4 bases from J, the gap between germline ends came to 9 bases.